Listed here are 27 T cell receptor beta chains from one sample, sequenced in a study of OX40 agonist ivuxolimab in advanced cancers. To prepare the library, the immunoSEQ multiplex PCR assay was applied. In its TCRdb copy, this immuneACCESS table keeps in-frame sequences only and misses some clones. Where compared with another copy, unresolved V genes explain less than half of these, and the others have no known cause. The sample profile shows 15,000 to 25,000 clones; around nine tenths of them were found once. About 50% of the sample rests with the top ten. Here the sequenced sample was CD4+ or CD8+ T cells sorted from blood, taken in a trial of the OX40 agonist ivuxolimab. Receptors were obtained from an adult with an advanced solid tumor such as melanoma, head and neck, liver or kidney cancer.

The V and J genes are TRBV9 and TRBJ2-7; 7 bases are a match to TRBD2. The CDR3 has 14 amino acids. Per germline, CDR1 SGDLS and CDR2 YYNGEE. V shed 4 bases, J shed 3 bases, and the junction held 7 bases outside the gene matches. CDR3 sequence reads: CASSPEAGLYEQYF. The CDR3 DNA is TGTGCCAGCAGCCCGGAAGCGGGACTCTACGAGCAGTACTTC.

The CDR3 is CARDHGTSSNEQFF. The CDR3 DNA reads as TGTGCCAGAGACCATGGGACTAGCAGCAATGAGCAGTTCTTC. This chain joins TRBV6-5 and TRBJ2-1, with TRBD2 identical over 9 bases. CDR1 and CDR2 from the germline V gene are MNHEY and SVGAGI. The CDR3 spans 14 residues. V was pared by 9 bases and J by 6 bases, with 9 bases of the junction left unmatched.

The genes are TRBV27 and TRBJ2-2; D not resolved. The germline CDR1 and CDR2 sequences are MNHEY and SMNVEV (reference sequence). Trimming removed 2 bases from V and 7 bases from J, with 5 bases in between. The CDR3 is 12 residues long. CDR3: CASSLIRGELFF. CDR3 bases: TGTGCCAGCAGTTTAATCCGCGGGGAGCTGTTTTTT.

V usage is TRBV6-1 and J usage is TRBJ2-1, with TRBD1 matching 11 bases. Germline CDR1 and CDR2: MNHNS and SASEGT. Germline trimming cut 5 bases from V and 7 bases from J; bases unmatched to any gene: 4. The CDR3 spans 14 residues. CDR3 sequence reads: CASSLDRGRNEQFF. CDR3 sequence (DNA): TGTGCCAGCAGTTTGGACAGGGGGCGGAATGAGCAGTTCTTC.

The V call is TRBV7-9, the J call TRBJ1-3; D is uncertain. From germline, CDR1 is SEHNR and CDR2 FQNEAQ (reference sequence). The CDR3 has 13 amino acids. Between the trimmed V and J ends, which lost 2 bases and 4 bases, there was a span of 6 bases. The CDR3 here is CASSLLTGNTIYF. DNA of the CDR3: TGTGCCAGCAGCTTACTTACCGGAAACACCATATATTTT.

CDR3 protein: CASSRDMGGPGTEAFF. The CDR3 region has the DNA TGTGCCAGCAGCCGAGACATGGGGGGCCCGGGGACTGAAGCTTTCTTT. This chain uses TRBV7-8 with TRBJ1-1, with a tentative D call TRBD1 (6 bases). Trimming left V 5 bases short and J 5 bases short, with 21 bases between. CDR3 size: 16 residues. Germline V CDR1 and CDR2: SGHVS, FQNEAQ.

This chain connects TRBV6-6 to TRBJ2-6; 9 nucleotides agree with TRBD1. V was clipped by 6 bases and J by 4 bases; unmatched bases: 4. Looked up from germline, CDR1 is MNHNY and CDR2 is SVGAGI (reference sequence). The CDR3 has 15 residues. The CDR3 sequence: CASSRTGEGANVLTF. The CDR3 DNA reads TGTGCCAGCAGCCGGACAGGGGAAGGGGCCAACGTCCTGACTTTC.

This clone came up once. This chain joins TRBV7-9 and TRBJ2-3; D possibly uses TRBD1 or TRBD2 (5 bases each). The CDR3 covers 17 residues. Germline CDR1 is SEHNR and CDR2 is FQNEAQ (reference sequence). V shed 1 base and J shed 5 bases, with 19 bases lying between them. CDR3 nucleotides: TGTGCCAGCAGCTTAGACTCCCAGCCGGGGCCCGTAGATACGCAGTATTTT. This codes for CASSLDSQPGPVDTQYF.

V and J are TRBV27 and TRBJ2-1, with 11 bases identical to TRBD2. Per germline, CDR1 MNHEY and CDR2 SMNVEV (reference sequence). The CDR3 has 14 residues. The V segment lost 7 bases and the J segment 4 bases; nucleotides outside the gene matches: 3. DNA of the CDR3: TGTGCCAGCACCCTAGCGGGAGGATACAATGAGCAGTTCTTC. As protein: CASTLAGGYNEQFF.

This clone was seen just once. The CDR3 reads CASSLEGGAGLNTGELFF. DNA of the CDR3: TGCGCCAGCAGTCTGGAGGGGGGAGCGGGACTGAACACCGGGGAGCTGTTTTTT. V gene TRBV5-1 combines with J gene TRBJ2-2; weak D call: TRBD2 (7 bases). CDR1 and CDR2 (germline): SGHRS, YFSETQ. The CDR3 is made up of 18 amino acids. The V gene lost 5 bases and the J gene lost 1 base, with 21 bases spanning the gap. The whole variable domain, filled in from reference TRBV5-1 and TRBJ2-2, reads KAGVTQTPRYLIKTRGQQVTLSCSPISGHRSVSWYQQTPGQGLQFLFEYFSETQRNKGNFPGRFSGRQFSNSRSEMNVSTLELGDSALYLCASSLEGGAGLNTGELFFGEGSRLTVL.

The V gene is TRBV5-1, the J gene TRBJ2-1, with D hard to call. The CDR3 consists of 15 residues. CDR1 and CDR2 (germline): SGHRS, YFSETQ. V lost 0 bases to trimming and J lost 8 bases, with 15 bases between them. CDR3 residues: CASSLVISRADEQFF. CDR3 DNA sequence: TGCGCCAGCAGCTTGGTAATCTCAAGAGCTGATGAGCAGTTCTTC.

The chain recombines TRBV19 with TRBJ2-7; 8 positions agree with TRBD1. Looked up from germline, CDR1 is LNHDA and CDR2 is SQIVND (reference sequence). This CDR3 contains 16 residues. V trimming: 6 bases; J trimming: 2 bases; junction bases outside the gene matches: 12. CDR3 sequence (DNA): TGTGCCAGTAGCCCGGGGCCGGGACAGGCTGCCTACGAGCAGTACTTC. Encoded protein: CASSPGPGQAAYEQYF.

CDR3 region: CASSIIVATSGSYEQYF. The CDR3 bases are TGTGCCAGCAGTATCATAGTAGCAACTAGCGGATCCTACGAGCAGTACTTC. The gene calls are TRBV5-6 and TRBJ2-7; 8 nucleotides agree with TRBD2. The CDR3 totals 17 residues. CDR1 SGHDT and CDR2 YYEEEE come from the germline V gene. The J segment lost 1 base and the V segment lost 5 bases, leaving 14 bases of the junction unmatched.

The V and J genes are TRBV19 and TRBJ1-5, with D hard to call. Trimming removed 1 base from V and 1 base from J, with 8 bases in between. The CDR3 runs to 15 residues. Germline values: CDR1 LNHDA, CDR2 SQIVND (reference sequence). CDR3 DNA sequence: TGTGCCAGTAGTATAGTTGGGCCGAGCAATCAGCCCCAGCATTTT. Amino acid sequence: CASSIVGPSNQPQHF.

This rearrangement joins TRBV27 to TRBJ2-7; 8 positions match TRBD1. The CDR3 loop spans 14 amino acids. The V segment lost 5 bases and the J segment 3 bases; nucleotides outside the gene matches: 6. Germline values: CDR1 MNHEY, CDR2 SMNVEV (reference sequence). The CDR3 DNA reads TGTGCCAGCAGTGGACAGGGAGCGGGCTACGAGCAGTACTTC. Its protein product is CASSGQGAGYEQYF.

The CDR3 DNA sequence: TGTGCCAGCAGCGTAGGGGCGCCTCTAGCGGGAACCAATGAGCAGTTCTTC. Protein product: CASSVGAPLAGTNEQFF. This chain connects TRBV9 to TRBJ2-1, with 9 bases fitting TRBD2. The germline V gene has CDR1 SGDLS and CDR2 YYNGEE. V lost 0 bases to trimming and J lost 6 bases; unmatched junction nucleotides: 10. The CDR3 sequence is 17 residues long.

This clone was counted a single time. The chain links TRBV4-3 to TRBJ1-3; unclear D gene. CDR3 length: 17 residues. Trimming removed 0 bases at V and 2 bases at J, with 14 bases between. CDR1 is LGHNA, CDR2 YSLEER, per germline. The CDR3 region has the DNA TGCGCCAGCAGCCAAGACTGGGGAGGAACACCTGGAAACACCATATATTTT. It codes for CASSQDWGGTPGNTIYF.

The genes are TRBV15 and TRBJ2-1; TRBD2 aligns across 11 bases. J was trimmed by 4 bases and V by 5 bases; bases with no gene match: 4. From germline, CDR1 is LNHNV and CDR2 YYDKDF (reference sequence). This CDR3 is built from 15 residues. The chain's CDR3 is CATSPGLADYNEQFF. The DNA of the CDR3 is TGTGCCACCAGCCCGGGACTAGCGGATTACAATGAGCAGTTCTTC. Complete variable domain (other parts from reference TRBV15 and TRBJ2-1): DAMVIQNPRYQVTQFGKPVTLSCSQTLNHNVMYWYQQKSSQAPKLLFHYYDKDFNNEADTPDNFQSRRPNTSFCFLDIRSPGLGDTAMYLCATSPGLADYNEQFFGPGTRLTVL.

The chain has TRBV6-1 and TRBJ2-7; 8 nucleotides agree with TRBD2. CDR3 length: 16 residues. The trim removed 4 bases at V and 0 bases at J, leaving 8 bases unmatched. Germline assignment: CDR1 MNHNS and CDR2 SASEGT. CDR3 amino acids: CASSGSIAGFSYEQYF. The CDR3 DNA reads TGTGCCAGCAGTGGCAGCATAGCGGGGTTCTCCTACGAGCAGTACTTC.

J is TRBJ2-1 and V is TRBV13; 12 bases are a match to TRBD2. In germline, CDR1 is PRHDT, CDR2 FYEKMQ (reference sequence). This CDR3 spans 15 amino acids. V dropped 4 bases and J dropped 8; count of bases not matched to a gene: 6. The CDR3 nucleotides are TGTGCCAGCAGCTGGACTAGCGGGAATGGGTATGAGCAGTTCTTC. The encoded protein is CASSWTSGNGYEQFF.

This clone is medium-sized within its sample. The chain joins TRBV2 to TRBJ2-1, with D perhaps given as TRBD1 or TRBD2 (5 bases each). The CDR3 contains 15 residues. Germline values: CDR1 SNHLY, CDR2 FYNNEI. V dropped 5 bases and J dropped 7 bases, with 18 bases sitting between them. CDR3 loop: CASSSPGLATNEQFF. CDR3 in DNA: TGTGCCAGCAGTTCGCCGGGGCTGGCTACAAATGAGCAGTTCTTC.

This rearrangement joins TRBV11-3 to TRBJ2-2, with 7 bases aligning to TRBD2. The CDR3 totals 15 residues. Germline assignment: CDR1 SGHNT and CDR2 YENEEA. Trimming took 1 base from V and 6 from J; bases not matched to a gene: 5. The CDR3 nucleotides read TGTGCCAGCAGCTTAGGGTTCGCGGGAGCCGGGGAGCTGTTTTTT. Its protein is CASSLGFAGAGELFF.

On this clone itself: One end of the junction is discordant with germline, which a read error may explain. The chain employs TRBV7-7 and TRBJ2-1, with D tentatively TRBD1 (7 bases). The CDR3 is 18 amino acids. Germline CDR1 SSHAT, CDR2 FNYEAQ (reference sequence). The CDR3 here is CASSSPGQVILASDEQFF. The CDR3 DNA reads TGTGCTAGCAGCTCACCTGGACAGGTAATCCTAGCGAGCGATGAGCAGTTCTTC. The variable domain in full, completed from reference TRBV7-7 and TRBJ2-1, reads GAGVSQSPRYKVTKRGQDVTLRCDPISSHATLYWYQQALGQGPEFLTYFNYEAQPDKSGLPSDRFSAERPEGSISTLTIQRTEQRDSAMYRCASSSPGQVILASDEQFFGPGTRLTVL.

This sequence joins TRBV7-6 and TRBJ2-7; D not resolved. CDR1 and CDR2 from the germline V gene are SGHVS and FNYEAQ. V was trimmed by 1 base and J by 5 bases, leaving 12 bases between them. The CDR3 extends over 14 amino acids. CDR3 region: CASSLVASPHEQYF. DNA of the CDR3: TGTGCCAGCAGCTTAGTGGCTAGTCCCCACGAGCAGTACTTC.

This chain uses TRBV20-1 with TRBJ1-1; D gene ambiguous. The CDR3 runs to 11 residues. From germline, CDR1 is DFQATT and CDR2 SNEGSKA (reference sequence). Deletions cut 6 bases from V and 3 bases from J, with 8 bases between. The CDR3 is CSAPAHTEAFF. In DNA form, the CDR3 reads TGCAGTGCACCAGCGCACACTGAAGCTTTCTTT.

This chain joins TRBV29-1 and TRBJ2-7, with D possibly being TRBD2 (6 bases). CDR1 and CDR2 (germline): SQVTM, ANQGSEA. This CDR3 contains 12 residues. Trimming removed 5 bases from V and 2 bases from J, with 10 bases in between. CDR3 DNA sequence: TGCAGCGTTACTAGCTCAGCCTACGAGCAGTACTTC. It is translated as CSVTSSAYEQYF.

The V gene is TRBV4-1, the J gene TRBJ2-7; TRBD1 aligns across 10 bases. The V gene end was trimmed by 1 base and the J gene end by 3 bases; junction bases not matched to a gene: 12. The CDR3 length is 18 residues. Germline CDR1 is MGHRA and CDR2 is YSYEKL. CDR3 DNA: TGCGCCAGCAGCCAAGTCGGCGTCGGAGGGGACAGGGGCTACGAGCAGTACTTC. This sequence encodes CASSQVGVGGDRGYEQYF.